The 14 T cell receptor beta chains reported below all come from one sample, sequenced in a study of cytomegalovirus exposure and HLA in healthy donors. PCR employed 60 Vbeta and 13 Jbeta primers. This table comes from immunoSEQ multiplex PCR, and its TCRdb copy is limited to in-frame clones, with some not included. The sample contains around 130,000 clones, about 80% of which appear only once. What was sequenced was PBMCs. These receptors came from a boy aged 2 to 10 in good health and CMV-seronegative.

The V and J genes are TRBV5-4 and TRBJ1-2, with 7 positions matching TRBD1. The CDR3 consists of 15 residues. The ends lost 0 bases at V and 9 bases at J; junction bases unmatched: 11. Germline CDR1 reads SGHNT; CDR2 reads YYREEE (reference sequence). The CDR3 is CASSLGPRTGVSYTF. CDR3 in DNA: TGTGCCAGCAGCTTGGGCCCCCGAACAGGGGTGAGCTACACCTTC. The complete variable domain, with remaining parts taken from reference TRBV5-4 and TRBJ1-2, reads ETGVTQSPTHLIKTRGQQVTLRCSSQSGHNTVSWYQQALGQGPQFIFQYYREEENGRGNFPPRFSGLQFPNYSSELNVNALELDDSALYLCASSLGPRTGVSYTFGSGTRLTVV.

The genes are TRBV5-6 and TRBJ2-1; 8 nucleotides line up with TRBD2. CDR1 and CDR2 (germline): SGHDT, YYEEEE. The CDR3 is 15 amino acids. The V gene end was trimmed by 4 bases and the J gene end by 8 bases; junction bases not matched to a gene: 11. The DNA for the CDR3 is TGTGCCAGCAGCACGGGGGGGCCTCAGGTTGATGAGCAGTTCTTC. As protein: CASSTGGPQVDEQFF.

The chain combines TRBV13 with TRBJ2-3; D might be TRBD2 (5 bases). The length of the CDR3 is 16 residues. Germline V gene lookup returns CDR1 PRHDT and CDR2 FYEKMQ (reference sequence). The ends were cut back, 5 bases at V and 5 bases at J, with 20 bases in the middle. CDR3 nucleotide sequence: TGTGCCAGCAGCCCAACTCGGACGCTCGAGGGAGATACGCAGTATTTT. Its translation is CASSPTRTLEGDTQYF.

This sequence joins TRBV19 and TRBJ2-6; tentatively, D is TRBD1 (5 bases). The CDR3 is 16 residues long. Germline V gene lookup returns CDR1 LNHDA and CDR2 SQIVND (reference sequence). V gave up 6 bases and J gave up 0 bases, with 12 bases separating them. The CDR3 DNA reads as TGTGCCAGTAGCGACAGATTCAGCTCTGGGGCCAACGTCCTGACTTTC. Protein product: CASSDRFSSGANVLTF.

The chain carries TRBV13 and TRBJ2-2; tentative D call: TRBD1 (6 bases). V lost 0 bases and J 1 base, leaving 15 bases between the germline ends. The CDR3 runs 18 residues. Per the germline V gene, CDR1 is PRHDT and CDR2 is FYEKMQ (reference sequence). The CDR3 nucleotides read TGTGCCAGCAGCTTAGGCGAACCCCGGGACATGAACACCGGGGAGCTGTTTTTT. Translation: CASSLGEPRDMNTGELFF.

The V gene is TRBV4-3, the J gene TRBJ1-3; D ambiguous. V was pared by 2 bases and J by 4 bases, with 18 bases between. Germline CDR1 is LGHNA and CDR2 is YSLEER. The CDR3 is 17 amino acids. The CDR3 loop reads CASSQMEVGVPGNTIYF. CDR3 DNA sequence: TGCGCCAGCAGCCAAATGGAGGTCGGGGTCCCCGGAAACACCATATATTTT.

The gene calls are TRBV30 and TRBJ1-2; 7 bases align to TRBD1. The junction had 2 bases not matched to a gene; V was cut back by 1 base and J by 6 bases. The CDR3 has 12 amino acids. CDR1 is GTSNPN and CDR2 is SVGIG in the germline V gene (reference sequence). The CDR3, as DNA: TGTGCCTGGAGTGCAACAGGGGATGGCTACACCTTC. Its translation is CAWSATGDGYTF.

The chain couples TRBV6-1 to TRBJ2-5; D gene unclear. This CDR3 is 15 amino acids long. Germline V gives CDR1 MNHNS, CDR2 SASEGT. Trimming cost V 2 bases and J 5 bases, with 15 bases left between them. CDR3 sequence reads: CASSESAGTAETQYF. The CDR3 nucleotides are TGTGCCAGCAGTGAATCGGCAGGTACTGCGGAGACCCAGTACTTC.

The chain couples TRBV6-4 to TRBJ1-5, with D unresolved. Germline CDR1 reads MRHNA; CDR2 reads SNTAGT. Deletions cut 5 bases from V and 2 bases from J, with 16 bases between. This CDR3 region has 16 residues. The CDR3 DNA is TGTGCCAGCAGTCCTGAGGGAGGGCAAGGCAATCAGCCCCAGCATTTT. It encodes CASSPEGGQGNQPQHF.

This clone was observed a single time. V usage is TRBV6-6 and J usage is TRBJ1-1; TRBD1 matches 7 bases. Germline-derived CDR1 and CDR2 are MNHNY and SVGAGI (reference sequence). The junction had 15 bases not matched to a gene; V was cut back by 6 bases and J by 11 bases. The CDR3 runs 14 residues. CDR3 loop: CASSYPGQSSGAFF. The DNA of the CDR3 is TGTGCCAGCAGCTACCCGGGACAGTCATCCGGGGCTTTCTTT.

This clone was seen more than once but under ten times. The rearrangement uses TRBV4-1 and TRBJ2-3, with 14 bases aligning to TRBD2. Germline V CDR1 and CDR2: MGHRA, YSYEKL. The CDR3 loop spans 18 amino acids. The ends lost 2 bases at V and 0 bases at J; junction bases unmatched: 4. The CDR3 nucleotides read TGCGCCAGCAGCCAACGACTAGCGGGGGGGCCTAGCACAGATACGCAGTATTTT. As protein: CASSQRLAGGPSTDTQYF.

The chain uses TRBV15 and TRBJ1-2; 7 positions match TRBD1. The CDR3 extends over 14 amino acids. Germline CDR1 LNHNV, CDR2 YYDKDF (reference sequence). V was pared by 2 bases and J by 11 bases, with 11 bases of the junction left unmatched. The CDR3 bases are TGTGCCACCAGCAGACCCGGGACAGCCCAAGGGTACACCTTC. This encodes CATSRPGTAQGYTF.

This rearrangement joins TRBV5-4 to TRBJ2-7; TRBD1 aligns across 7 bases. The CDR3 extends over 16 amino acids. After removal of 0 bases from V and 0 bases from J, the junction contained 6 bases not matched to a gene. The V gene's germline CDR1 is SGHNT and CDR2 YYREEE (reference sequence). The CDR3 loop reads CASSLGLGQISYEQYF. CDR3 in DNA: TGTGCCAGCAGCTTGGGCCTGGGACAGATCTCCTACGAGCAGTACTTC.

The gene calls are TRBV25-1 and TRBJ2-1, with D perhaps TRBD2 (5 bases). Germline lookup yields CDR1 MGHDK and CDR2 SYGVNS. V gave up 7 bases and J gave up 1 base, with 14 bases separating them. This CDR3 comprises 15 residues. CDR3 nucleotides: TGTGCCAGCATACCGCTGGGCGGGTCCTACAATGAGCAGTTCTTC. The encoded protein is CASIPLGGSYNEQFF.